This TCR beta chain stems from a study of regulatory T cells in long-lasting Graves disease. Trimming took 4 bases from V and 2 from J; bases not matched to a gene: 2. Germline loops: CDR1 SQVTM, CDR2 ANQGSEA. The CDR3 has 13 amino acids. Specified time point: persistent/refractory GD, antithyroid drugs over 5 years with positive TRAb. PBMC RNA served as the TCR library source. The authors built TCR beta libraries using iRepertoire HTBI primers and Arm-PCR of CDR3 regions. One entry per CDR3 protein results from TCRdb running MiXCR on the multiplex PCR reads. The data hold fewer than 600,000 distinct CDR3 sequences, with 22% observed a single time. The table lists this clonotype with many counts.

The input for sequencing was peripheral blood mononuclear cells (PBMCs), taken when the disease was refractory, from a patient treated with antithyroid drugs. This clonotype was sampled from a female donor with Graves disease. This chain connects TRBV29-1 to TRBJ2-3, with 8 positions matching TRBD2. CDR3 sequence: CSVGLANTDTQYF. CDR3 coding DNA: TGCAGCGTTGGACTAGCGAACACAGATACGCAGTATTTT.